Included here is one T cell receptor (beta chain) sequence, with context. Its target is not known. Before surgery, patients took at least one anti-epileptic drug. The CDR3 length is 20 residues. The V and J ends lost 2 bases and 6 bases, in that order; junction bases with no gene match: 15. The germline gives CDR1 KGHDR, CDR2 SFDVKD. Measured with immunoSEQ multiplex PCR; TCRdb has only the in-frame clones, and not every one. The sample shows 70,000 to 85,000 clones, around nine tenths of them seen only once. This record belongs to a study of brain T cells in children with intractable seizures. Study results and limitations: Viral specificity was inferred only from CDR3 similarity; HCMV serostatus was unknown. Pre-surgery blood may have been undersampled, hiding some clones.

The chain is built from TRBV24-1 and TRBJ2-1; TRBD2 matches 13 bases. The clonotype comes from a girl under 10 years old with Rasmussen encephalitis and intractable seizures. The sequencing used peripheral blood, collected at surgery. The chain's CDR3 is CATSDSTPRLAGGQVNEQFF. The CDR3 DNA follows: TGTGCCACCAGTGATTCCACCCCGCGACTAGCGGGAGGCCAGGTCAATGAGCAGTTCTTC.